A selection of T cell receptor beta chains follows, all from one sample in a study of T-cell memory formation after mild COVID-19. MiXCR, run by TCRdb on the 5' RACE reads, gives a single entry per CDR3 protein. This sample carries about 410,000 distinct CDR3 sequences, around 17% of them seen once, and the ten largest clones take about 22%. The sample was PBMCs or a T cell subset sorted from them (not recorded which). Source of these receptors: a man younger than 35 who had mild COVID-19 (a few samples of this study predate the infection). Cell type and time point are not known. CDR3s include the opening cysteine and the closing phenylalanine or tryptophan. The order of the fields is V gene, clone size, D gene, J gene, CDR3 DNA, CDR3 protein. D genes are given only for firm matches. Only part of the rows carry a size: once, few, many, or a class if the clone is expanded.

TRBV6-5	few	.	TRBJ1-2	TGTGCCAGCAGTTACAGCCGGGACACTAACTATGGCTACACCTTC	CASSYSRDTNYGYTF
TRBV5-1	.	TRBD2	TRBJ2-1	TGCGCCAGCAGCTTGACTAGCGTATCATGGAATGAGCAGTTCTTC	CASSLTSVSWNEQFF
TRBV20-1	few	TRBD2	TRBJ2-3	TGCAGTGCTAGTGCGGGGGGGAGCACAGATACGCAGTATTTT	CSASAGGSTDTQYF
TRBV20-1	.	.	TRBJ1-5	TGCAGTGCTAGAAGGACATGGGATCAGCCCCAGCATTTT	CSARRTWDQPQHF
TRBV30	.	.	TRBJ2-7	TGTGCCTGGAGTAGACTTGGACTTCAGAGCTCCTACGAGCAGTACTTC	CAWSRLGLQSSYEQYF
TRBV11-2	.	.	TRBJ2-2	TGTGCCAGCAGCTTCGACGGGAACACCGGGGAGCTGTTTTTT	CASSFDGNTGELFF
TRBV9	many	.	TRBJ2-3	TGTGCCAGCAGCACTCGAACAGATACGCAGTATTTT	CASSTRTDTQYF
TRBV10-3	few	TRBD1	TRBJ2-2	TGTGCCATCAGCGACAGGGGTACCACCGGGGAGCTGTTTTTT	CAISDRGTTGELFF
TRBV12-3/TRBV12-4	few	TRBD1	TRBJ1-2	TGTGCCAGCAGTCCCGGACAGGGGGCTATATATGGCTACACCTTC	CASSPGQGAIYGYTF
TRBV6-5	few	.	TRBJ2-5	TGTGCCAGCAGTTACTCTCCCCAGGGATGGAGAGAGACCCAGTACTTC	CASSYSPQGWRETQYF
TRBV6-5	.	.	TRBJ2-1	TGTGCCAGCAACCCACTTCGGGGGGCAAATGAGCAGTTCTTC	CASNPLRGANEQFF
TRBV9	few	TRBD1	TRBJ1-6	TGTGCCAGCAGCGTAAACGCAGGGGGGAATTCACCCCTCCACTTT	CASSVNAGGNSPLHF
TRBV10-3	few	TRBD1	TRBJ2-7	TGTGCCAGCCGACAGGGCGACGAGCAGTACTTC	CASRQGDEQYF
TRBV24-1	few	TRBD1	TRBJ2-6	TGTGCCACCAGTGATCCCAGGGGGTCTGGGGCCAACGTCCTGACTTTC	CATSDPRGSGANVLTF
TRBV5-1	many	.	TRBJ2-5	TGCGCCAGCAGCCTGCAGGGTGTTGAGACCCAGTACTTC	CASSLQGVETQYF
TRBV4-1	many	.	TRBJ2-2	TGCGCCAGCAGGCCAGGAGTTGTAGGTCCGAACACCGGGGAGCTGTTTTTT	CASRPGVVGPNTGELFF
TRBV7-8	.	.	TRBJ2-3	TGTGCCAGCAGCTTAGTCGTCGGGCCAATCGGGGATACGCAGTATTTT	CASSLVVGPIGDTQYF
TRBV12-3/TRBV12-4	.	.	TRBJ2-2	TGTGCCAGCAGTGACCCCTCATTTTACACCGGGGAGCTGTTTTTT	CASSDPSFYTGELFF
TRBV12-3/TRBV12-4	few	TRBD1	TRBJ2-2	TGTGCCAGCAGACTGGGACAGAGAGACACCGGGGAGCTGTTTTTT	CASRLGQRDTGELFF
TRBV2	.	.	TRBJ2-5	TGTGCCAGCAGTGCCAACGCTGGGGAGACCCAGTACTTC	CASSANAGETQYF
TRBV10-3	.	.	TRBJ1-1	TGTGCCATCAGGGGACAAGGCTGGCATACTGAAGCTTTCTTT	CAIRGQGWHTEAFF
TRBV20-1	few	TRBD2	TRBJ2-3	TGCAGTGCTGGGGCTAGCGGGGGGGCCGGAGATACGCAGTATTTT	CSAGASGGAGDTQYF
TRBV6-5	few	TRBD1	TRBJ1-1	TGTGCCAGCAGTTACCAGGGACAGGCGAACACTGAAGCTTTCTTT	CASSYQGQANTEAFF
TRBV19	.	.	TRBJ1-1	TGTGCCAGTAGATCGGGGAGATGGGTCACTGAAGCTTTCTTT	CASRSGRWVTEAFF
TRBV28	.	.	TRBJ2-1	TGTGCCAGCAGTCCCACGGGGGCGAGCTCCTACAATGAGCAGTTCTTC	CASSPTGASSYNEQFF
TRBV7-7	few	.	TRBJ2-1	TGTGCTAGCAGCCCGGGGACGGTCAATGAGCAGTTCTTC	CASSPGTVNEQFF
TRBV19	.	TRBD1	TRBJ1-6	TGTGCCAGTAACGGACAGGGGGTCTCACCCCTCCACTTT	CASNGQGVSPLHF
TRBV5-1	.	.	TRBJ2-5	TGCGCCAGCGGGGATTCAGGGGCCCAGTACTTC	CASGDSGAQYF
TRBV18	few	TRBD1	TRBJ1-4	TGTGCCAGCTCATCGGACAGGGGGCGTGAAAAACTGTTTTTT	CASSSDRGREKLFF
TRBV6-2/TRBV6-3	.	TRBD2	TRBJ2-3	TGTGCCAGCAGGGGACTAGTGAGAACAGATACGCAGTATTTT	CASRGLVRTDTQYF
TRBV5-5	.	.	TRBJ2-5	TGTGCCAGCAGCGCTGTCATTTGGCAGGGGGGAGGAGAGACCCAGTACTTC	CASSAVIWQGGGETQYF
TRBV20-1	.	.	TRBJ1-1	TGCAGTGCTAGAGTTGGGGCCGTCCCCGAAGCTTTCTTT	CSARVGAVPEAFF
TRBV12-3/TRBV12-4	.	TRBD1	TRBJ1-4	TGTGCCAGCAGTGCGAACAGGGGGGAAAAACTGTTTTTT	CASSANRGEKLFF
TRBV6-2/TRBV6-3	few	.	TRBJ2-1	TGTGCCAGCAGGCACCGGAGGTATGAGCAGTTCTTC	CASRHRRYEQFF
TRBV10-3	few	.	TRBJ1-4	TGTGCCATCAGGGCAGAGCAAAATGAAAAACTGTTTTTT	CAIRAEQNEKLFF
TRBV3-1	.	.	TRBJ2-1	TGTGCCAGCAGCCAAGTTGCCCGAGGGGGGCCATCCTGTGAGCAGTTCTTC	CASSQVARGGPSCEQFF
TRBV9	.	.	TRBJ1-6	TGTGCCAGCAGCGCTGGGGGTGCGGGTGCGATACCCCTCCACTTT	CASSAGGAGAIPLHF